The source of this T cell receptor (beta chain) is a study of regulatory T cells in long-lasting Graves disease. Time point described: persistent/refractory GD, antithyroid drugs over 5 years with positive TRAb. There was RNA extracted from PBMCs, and the TCR library was made from it. CDR3 regions were amplified by Arm-PCR using iRepertoire HTBI primers to build TCR beta libraries. TCRdb reanalysed the multiplex PCR reads using MiXCR and keeps one entry per CDR3 protein. The table lists hundreds of thousands of distinct CDR3 sequences, about 32% of them singletons. Germline V gives CDR1 SQVTM, CDR2 ANQGSEA. The CDR3 covers 13 residues. V was pared by 6 bases and J by 6 bases, with 15 bases between. This clonotype showed up just a few times.

The receptor was derived from a female donor with Graves disease. The sequencing used peripheral blood mononuclear cells (PBMCs), collected when the disease was refractory, from a patient treated with antithyroid drugs. The rearrangement links TRBV29-1 to TRBJ1-5; TRBD1 might be the D (5 bases). CDR3: CSVGDAWGQPQHF. The CDR3 nucleotides are TGCAGCGTAGGGGACGCCTGGGGTCAGCCCCAGCATTTT.